The T cell receptor (beta chain) under discussion was sequenced for a study of blood T cell repertoires in COVID-19. V lost 4 bases and J 1 base, leaving 14 bases between the germline ends. Germline V gene sequence: CDR1 KGHSH, CDR2 LQKENI. This CDR3 has 16 amino acids. This table comes from immunoSEQ multiplex PCR, and its TCRdb copy is limited to in-frame clones, with some not included. The table includes about 66,000 clones, approximately 89% detected once. This TCR was sampled from a man in his fifties or sixties with acute or convalescent COVID-19. The rearrangement uses TRBV18 and TRBJ2-1; D remains ambiguous. The sequenced material came from peripheral blood. The CDR3 is CASSLTRAGSYNEQFF. DNA for the CDR3: TGTGCCAGCTCACTGACACGCGCCGGATCCTACAATGAGCAGTTCTTC.